This TCR beta chain was found in a study of technical replicates of blood from a handful of donors. The table came from immunoSEQ multiplex PCR; TCRdb's copy has only in-frame clones and leaves some out. The sample has more than 90,000 clones; just over 95% are singletons. J lost 7 bases, V lost 7 bases, and 13 bases had no gene match. Germline CDR1 and CDR2: SGHRS and YFSETQ. This CDR3 is built from 15 residues. V is TRBV5-1 and J is TRBJ1-1; 10 bases align to TRBD1. The clonotype comes from a human donor in good health. Source material: T cells isolated from PBMCs. The CDR3 loop is CASDSGFRTGGEAFF. Written as DNA, the CDR3 is TGCGCCAGCGATTCGGGTTTTCGGACAGGGGGTGAAGCTTTCTTT.